Each of the 10 T cell receptor beta chains below was sequenced from the same sample in a study of T cell responses to AZD1222 COVID-19 vaccine (dated by TCRdb to about 2021). The library relied on the immunoSEQ multiplex PCR assay. TCRdb mirrors the immuneACCESS table, restricted to in-frame sequences. Some clones are absent from its copies; in checked studies, under half trace to an unresolved V gene, and the reason for the others is unknown. The sample has more than 150,000 clones on record, 90% of them singletons. 1.5% to 2% of the sample comes from the top ten. This specimen's time point label, interpreted: baseline before first vaccination. Here the sequenced sample was peripheral blood, taken on day 0 of AZD1222 vaccination. Source of these receptors: an adult in good health.

V and J are TRBV4-2 and TRBJ1-1, with a possible D match to TRBD1 (6 bases). The CDR3 totals 16 residues. CDR1 and CDR2 (germline): LGHNA, YNFKEQ. V was shortened by 1 base and J by 5 bases, with 17 bases between the two germline ends. This CDR3 reads CASSQGVGGQRTEAFF. CDR3 DNA sequence: TGTGCCAGCAGCCAAGGAGTAGGGGGTCAGAGGACTGAAGCTTTCTTT.

This chain joins TRBV6-5 and TRBJ1-2, with 10 bases fitting TRBD1. The CDR3 spans 15 residues. Germline V gives CDR1 MNHEY, CDR2 SVGAGI. J lost 3 bases, V lost 5 bases, and 6 bases had no gene match. The DNA of the CDR3 is TGTGCCAGCAGTAGGTGGGACAGGGGCCACTATGGCTACACCTTC. It codes for CASSRWDRGHYGYTF.

This chain links TRBV3-1 (or the pseudogene TRBV3-2) with TRBJ2-5; 14 bases align to TRBD2. CDR1 is LGHDT and CDR2 is YNNKEL in the germline V gene (reference sequence). The CDR3 extends over 16 amino acids. The trim removed 3 bases at V and 7 bases at J, leaving 7 bases unmatched. The CDR3 sequence: CASSQGTSGSRGTQYF. CDR3 coding DNA: TGTGCCAGCAGCCAGGGGACTAGCGGGAGCCGGGGGACCCAGTACTTC.

The rearrangement links TRBV5-1 to TRBJ1-2; maybe TRBD1 (6 bases). In germline, CDR1 is SGHRS, CDR2 YFSETQ. V was cut by 5 bases and J by 2 bases, with 7 bases left in between. The CDR3 consists of 12 residues. The CDR3, as DNA: TGCGCCAGCAGTACAGGGAACTATGGCTACACCTTC. It encodes CASSTGNYGYTF. The whole variable domain, filled in from reference TRBV5-1 and TRBJ1-2, reads KAGVTQTPRYLIKTRGQQVTLSCSPISGHRSVSWYQQTPGQGLQFLFEYFSETQRNKGNFPGRFSGRQFSNSRSEMNVSTLELGDSALYLCASSTGNYGYTFGSGTRLTVV.

The chain employs TRBV9 and TRBJ2-7; perhaps TRBD1 as D (6 bases). The germline gives CDR1 SGDLS, CDR2 YYNGEE. The CDR3 extends over 15 amino acids. Trimming took 0 bases from V and 3 from J, leaving 13 bases between them. The CDR3 DNA sequence: TGTGCCAGCAGCGTAGGAGGGGGAAGTTTCTACGAGCAGTACTTC. Translation: CASSVGGGSFYEQYF.

The chain links TRBV7-2 to TRBJ1-1; 10 bases map to TRBD1. The V gene's germline CDR1 is SGHTA and CDR2 FQGNSA. The CDR3 runs 15 residues. V was pared by 5 bases and J by 3 bases, with 6 bases of the junction left unmatched. The CDR3: CASSTGQGVYTEAFF. The CDR3 DNA reads as TGTGCCAGCAGCACTGGACAGGGGGTGTACACTGAAGCTTTCTTT.

V is TRBV4-3 and J is TRBJ1-2, with 7 positions matching TRBD1. The CDR3 runs 16 residues. Germline CDR1 LGHNA, CDR2 YSLEER. Trimming at V came to 0 bases and at J to 5 bases, leaving 9 bases not matched to a gene. CDR3 loop: CASSQDLGQLLYGYTF. The CDR3 DNA follows: TGCGCCAGCAGCCAAGATTTGGGACAGCTGCTTTATGGCTACACCTTC.

The chain joins TRBV6-5 to TRBJ1-1; D not certain. V lost 7 bases and J lost 2, with 11 bases in between. This CDR3 has 13 residues. Germline CDR1 and CDR2: MNHEY and SVGAGI. This CDR3 reads CASTRRLNTEAFF. CDR3 DNA sequence: TGTGCCAGCACTCGGAGGCTAAACACTGAAGCTTTCTTT.

This clone was counted only a few times. CDR3 sequence reads: CAIRTGNYGYTF. CDR3 DNA sequence: TGTGCCATTCGGACAGGGAACTATGGCTACACCTTC. This chain joins TRBV6-5 and TRBJ1-2; TRBD1 matches 8 bases. Germline assignment: CDR1 MNHEY and CDR2 SVGAGI. The CDR3 is 12 residues long. V shed 10 bases, J shed 2 bases, and the junction held 3 bases outside the gene matches.

The gene calls are TRBV11-2 and TRBJ1-1; TRBD1 agrees at 7 bases. J lost 5 bases, V lost 2 bases, and 5 bases had no gene match. The germline gives CDR1 SGHAT, CDR2 FQNNGV. This CDR3 has 14 amino acids. Written as DNA, the CDR3 is TGTGCCAGCAGCTTAAGGGACAGTGGAACTGAAGCTTTCTTT. Translating gives CASSLRDSGTEAFF.